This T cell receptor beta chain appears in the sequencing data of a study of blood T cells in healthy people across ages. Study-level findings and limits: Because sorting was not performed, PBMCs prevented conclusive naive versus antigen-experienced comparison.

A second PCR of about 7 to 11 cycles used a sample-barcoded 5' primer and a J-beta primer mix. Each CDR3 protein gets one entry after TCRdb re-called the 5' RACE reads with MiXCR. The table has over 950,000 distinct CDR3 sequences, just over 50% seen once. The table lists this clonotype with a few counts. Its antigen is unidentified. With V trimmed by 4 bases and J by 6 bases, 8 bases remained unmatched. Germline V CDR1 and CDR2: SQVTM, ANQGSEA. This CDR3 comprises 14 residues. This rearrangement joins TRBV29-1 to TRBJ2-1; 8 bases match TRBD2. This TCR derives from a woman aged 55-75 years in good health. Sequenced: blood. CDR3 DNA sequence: TGCAGCGTTGTTCGAAGCGGGAGTATCAATGAGCAGTTCTTC. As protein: CSVVRSGSINEQFF.